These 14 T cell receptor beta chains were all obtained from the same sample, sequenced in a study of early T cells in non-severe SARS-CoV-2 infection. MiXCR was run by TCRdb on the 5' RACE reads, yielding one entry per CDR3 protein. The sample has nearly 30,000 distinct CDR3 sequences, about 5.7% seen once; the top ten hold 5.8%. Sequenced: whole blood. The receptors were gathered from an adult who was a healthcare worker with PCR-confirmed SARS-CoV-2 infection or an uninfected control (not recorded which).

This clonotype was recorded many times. In nucleotides, the CDR3 is TGTGCCAGCAGTTACGAGCGGGGGGGCTCGTCGGATACGCAGTATTTT. Its protein is CASSYERGGSSDTQYF. This rearrangement joins TRBV6-2 or TRBV6-3 to TRBJ2-3, with 10 positions matching TRBD2. Germline assignment: CDR1 MNHEY and CDR2 SVGEGT. The CDR3 sequence is 16 residues long. Unmatched junction bases numbered 8, after V lost 2 bases and J lost 6 bases.

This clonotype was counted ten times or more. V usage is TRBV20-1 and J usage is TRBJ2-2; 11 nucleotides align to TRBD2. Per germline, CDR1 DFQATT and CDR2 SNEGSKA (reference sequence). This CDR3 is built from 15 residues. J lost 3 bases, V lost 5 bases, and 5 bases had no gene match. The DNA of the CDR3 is TGCAGTGCTCCCAGACTAGCGGGGTACACCGGGGAGCTGTTTTTT. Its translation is CSAPRLAGYTGELFF.

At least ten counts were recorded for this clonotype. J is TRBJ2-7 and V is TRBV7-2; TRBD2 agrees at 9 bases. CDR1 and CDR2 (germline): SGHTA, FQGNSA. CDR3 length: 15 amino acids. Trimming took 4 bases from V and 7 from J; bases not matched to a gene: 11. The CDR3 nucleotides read TGTGCCAGCAGCTATGGCGGGGGGGCATCAGGTGAGCAGTACTTC. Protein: CASSYGGGASGEQYF.

The CDR3, as DNA: TGTGCCAGCAGCTTACCTAGCGGGGGGGGAGGTGAGCAGTTCTTC. Residues: CASSLPSGGGGEQFF. The chain uses TRBV13 and TRBJ2-1; 12 bases are shared with TRBD2. Germline V gene lookup returns CDR1 PRHDT and CDR2 FYEKMQ (reference sequence). There are 15 residues in the CDR3. V was pared by 2 bases and J by 9 bases, with 5 bases of the junction left unmatched.

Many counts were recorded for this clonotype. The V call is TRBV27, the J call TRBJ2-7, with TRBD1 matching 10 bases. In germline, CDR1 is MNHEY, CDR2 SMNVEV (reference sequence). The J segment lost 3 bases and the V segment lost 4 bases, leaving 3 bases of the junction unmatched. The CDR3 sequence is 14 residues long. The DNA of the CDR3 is TGTGCCAGCAGTTATAGGACAGGGGGCTACGAGCAGTACTTC. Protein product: CASSYRTGGYEQYF.

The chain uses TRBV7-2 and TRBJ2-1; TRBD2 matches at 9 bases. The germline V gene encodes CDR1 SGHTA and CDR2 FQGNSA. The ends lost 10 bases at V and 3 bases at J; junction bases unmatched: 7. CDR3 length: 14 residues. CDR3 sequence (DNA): TGTGCCATTCTAAGCGGGGGGAACTACAATGAGCAGTTCTTC. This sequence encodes CAILSGGNYNEQFF.

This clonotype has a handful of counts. The DNA of the CDR3 is TGTGCCATCAGTGCATCGGGGGGCGAATACAATGAGCAGTTCTTC. Protein sequence: CAISASGGEYNEQFF. The chain links TRBV10-3 to TRBJ2-1; a possible D gene is TRBD2 (7 bases). The V gene lost 4 bases and the J gene lost 4 bases, with 14 bases spanning the gap. Germline CDR1 reads ENHRY; CDR2 reads SYGVKD. CDR3 length equals 15 residues.

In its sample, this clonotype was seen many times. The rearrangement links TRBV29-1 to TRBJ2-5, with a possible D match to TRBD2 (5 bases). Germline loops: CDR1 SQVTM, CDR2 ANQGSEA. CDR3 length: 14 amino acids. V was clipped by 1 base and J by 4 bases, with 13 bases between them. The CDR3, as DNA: TGCAGCGTTGAAGGGGTAGCGCTGGGAGAGACCCAGTACTTC. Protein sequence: CSVEGVALGETQYF.

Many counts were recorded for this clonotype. In DNA form, the CDR3 reads TGCGCCAGCTTGGGACAGCGTTTATCTGGAAACACCATATATTTT. Protein product: CASLGQRLSGNTIYF. This chain uses TRBV10-2 with TRBJ1-3, with 7 bases aligning to TRBD1. The CDR3 has 15 residues. V shed 8 bases, J shed 1 base, and the junction held 8 bases outside the gene matches. Per the germline V gene, CDR1 is WSHSY and CDR2 is SAAADI.

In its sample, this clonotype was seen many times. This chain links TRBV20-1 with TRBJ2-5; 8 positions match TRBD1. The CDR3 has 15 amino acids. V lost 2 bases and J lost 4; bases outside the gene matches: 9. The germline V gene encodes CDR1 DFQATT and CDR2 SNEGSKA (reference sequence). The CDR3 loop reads CSARPPDRVGETQYF. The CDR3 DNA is TGCAGTGCTAGACCCCCGGACAGGGTTGGAGAGACCCAGTACTTC.

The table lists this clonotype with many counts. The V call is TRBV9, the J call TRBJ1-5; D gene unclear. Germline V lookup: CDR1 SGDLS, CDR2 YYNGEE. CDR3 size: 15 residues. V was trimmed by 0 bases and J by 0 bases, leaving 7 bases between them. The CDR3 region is CASSVEGYSNQPQHF. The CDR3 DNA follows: TGTGCCAGCAGCGTAGAAGGGTATAGCAATCAGCCCCAGCATTTT. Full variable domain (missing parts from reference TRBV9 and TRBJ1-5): DSGVTQTPKHLITATGQRVTLRCSPRSGDLSVYWYQQSLDQGLQFLIQYYNGEERAKGNILERFSAQQFPDLHSELNLSSLELGDSALYFCASSVEGYSNQPQHFGDGTRLSIL.

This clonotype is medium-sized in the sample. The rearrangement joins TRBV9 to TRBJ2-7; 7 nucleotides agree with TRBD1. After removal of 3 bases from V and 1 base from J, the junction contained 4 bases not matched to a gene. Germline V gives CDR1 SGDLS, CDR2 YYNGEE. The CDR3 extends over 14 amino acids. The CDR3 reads CASSAGDSSYEQYF. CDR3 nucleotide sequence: TGTGCCAGCAGCGCAGGGGACAGTTCCTACGAGCAGTACTTC.

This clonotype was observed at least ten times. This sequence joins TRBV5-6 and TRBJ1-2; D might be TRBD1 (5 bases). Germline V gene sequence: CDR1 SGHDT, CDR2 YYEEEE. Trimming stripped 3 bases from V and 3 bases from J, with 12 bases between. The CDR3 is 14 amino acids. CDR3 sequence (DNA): TGTGCCAGCAGCTGGGGGGACGTCGACTATGGCTACACCTTC. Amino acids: CASSWGDVDYGYTF.

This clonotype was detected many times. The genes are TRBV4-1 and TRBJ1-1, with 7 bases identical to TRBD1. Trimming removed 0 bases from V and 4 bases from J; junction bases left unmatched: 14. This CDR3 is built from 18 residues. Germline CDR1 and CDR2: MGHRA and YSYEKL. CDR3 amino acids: CASSQEVTDRRDGTEAFF. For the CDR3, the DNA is TGCGCCAGCAGCCAAGAAGTCACGGACAGGCGAGATGGCACTGAAGCTTTCTTT.